The rows below give T cell receptor beta chains drawn from one sample of a study of blood T cells in healthy people across ages. TCRdb called the 5' RACE reads again in MiXCR, with one record for every CDR3 protein. Of about 970,000 distinct CDR3 sequences in the sample, just over 50% were seen once. Source material: blood. The origin of the receptors is a woman in her fifties or sixties in good health. The conserved cysteine and the conserved F or W are not part of the CDR3 here. A D gene is named only where the DNA matches it firmly.

ASSFEGRETQY,11,TRBV28,NA,TRBJ2-5
ASSEAGTPVFGYT,13,TRBV2,NA,TRBJ1-2
ASSYSGLGNTEAF,13,TRBV5-1,NA,TRBJ1-1
SGRTVLNEQF,10,TRBV29-1,NA,TRBJ2-1
ASSLGDRQGSPLH,13,TRBV7-6,TRBD1,TRBJ1-6
TTSRERTETQF,11,TRBV15,NA,TRBJ2-1
ASNRVSGYNEQF,12,TRBV2,NA,TRBJ2-1
ASRVSGATHYEQY,13,TRBV7-9,NA,TRBJ2-7
ASSPQGRGEKLF,12,TRBV27,NA,TRBJ1-4
ASYRQGWADTQY,12,TRBV6-6,TRBD1,TRBJ2-3
ASSRYIGQGSSYEQY,15,TRBV3-1,TRBD1,TRBJ2-7
ASSLGLAGVYEQY,13,TRBV7-2,TRBD2,TRBJ2-7
ASSLAGQHSGANVLT,15,TRBV7-9,TRBD1,TRBJ2-6
SATLAGGRNEQF,12,TRBV20-1,TRBD2,TRBJ2-1
ASSMDRGGDTQY,12,TRBV7-8,TRBD1,TRBJ2-3
ASSRMGANEKLF,12,TRBV7-8,NA,TRBJ1-4
ASSKVHESRQF,11,TRBV21-1,NA,TRBJ2-1
ASSPDNNRYEQY,12,TRBV7-2,NA,TRBJ2-7
ASNAGGGYNEQY,12,TRBV5-6,TRBD2,NA
ASSVAVTGPIGYT,13,TRBV9,TRBD1,TRBJ1-2
SADGGASNEQF,11,TRBV20-1,TRBD2,TRBJ2-1
ASKETGGAGGELF,13,TRBV7-2,TRBD1,TRBJ2-2
ASSTRPNRDTQY,12,TRBV9,NA,TRBJ2-3
ASSYLKGGDTQY,12,TRBV6-6,NA,TRBJ2-3
SVREFGYGYT,10,TRBV29-1,NA,TRBJ1-2
SVEYSNLGGYT,11,TRBV29-1,NA,TRBJ1-2
SVAGPPPGETQY,12,TRBV29-1,NA,TRBJ2-5
ASGPQGHNVLT,11,TRBV7-2,NA,TRBJ2-6
ASSLRQGVGYT,11,TRBV5-4,NA,TRBJ1-2
SASPSHWAGGHSSYEQY,17,TRBV20-1,TRBD2,TRBJ2-7
ASTPGVTGDTQY,12,TRBV12-3/TRBV12-4,NA,TRBJ2-3
ASSLEGVRPSADTQY,15,TRBV27,NA,TRBJ2-3
ASSQGPWDYGYT,12,TRBV3-1,NA,TRBJ1-2
ASSRPGPRRNEQF,13,TRBV4-1,NA,TRBJ2-1
ASSLGAHVEQF,11,TRBV5-1,NA,TRBJ2-1
ASSLALAGSGETQY,14,TRBV5-1,NA,TRBJ2-5
ASSPTGPTQY,10,TRBV18,NA,TRBJ2-5
ASSLGGQGIINQPQH,15,TRBV7-9,NA,TRBJ1-5
ASSFAGLAVLTDTQY,15,TRBV28,TRBD2,TRBJ2-3
ASSSPLSAGGLGYEQY,16,TRBV27,TRBD2,TRBJ2-7
ASAGGDSIIEKLF,13,TRBV7-8,TRBD1,TRBJ1-4
ASSLPLAGRYEQY,13,TRBV7-8,TRBD2,NA
ASSSDPGRPEAF,12,TRBV12-3/TRBV12-4,NA,TRBJ1-1
ASSQGGSKWGDEKLF,15,TRBV3-1,NA,TRBJ1-4
SAAASLEQY,9,TRBV20-1,NA,TRBJ2-5
SVEGRTSGRSKTQY,14,TRBV29-1,TRBD2,TRBJ2-5
ANSSVGYGYT,10,TRBV6-2/TRBV6-3,NA,TRBJ1-2
SARDTPSWETYQETQY,16,TRBV20-1,NA,TRBJ2-5
SARRGTQTYEQY,12,TRBV20-1,NA,TRBJ2-7
ASSTEDLFYEQY,12,TRBV6-6,NA,TRBJ2-7
ASSEERANQPQH,12,TRBV2,NA,TRBJ1-5
ASSHPKGQGLDEQY,14,TRBV3-1,NA,TRBJ2-7
ASSYYAEGWAPDDEQF,16,TRBV5-4,NA,TRBJ2-1
SAQGLAEYNEQF,12,TRBV20-1,TRBD2,TRBJ2-1